A single sample gave rise to the 2 T cell receptor beta chains below, sequenced in a study of shared clonotypes between healthy human individuals. Assay: immunoSEQ multiplex PCR; the TCRdb copy retains only in-frame clones and omits some. The repertoire holds around 440,000 clones, around 77% seen once, with about 11% in the top ten. Material: PBMCs. The receptors derive from a middle-aged woman in good health. Some clones in this sample may be carry-over from other donors' samples.

To note about this clone: A far more abundant clone sits one base away, making this likely a read error. V and J are TRBV15 and TRBJ2-3, with D perhaps being TRBD1 or TRBD2 (5 bases each). The CDR3 covers 14 residues. Germline values: CDR1 LNHNV, CDR2 YYDKDF (reference sequence). The CDR3 bases are TGTGCCACCAGCGTGAGGGGAGCAGAAGATACGCAGTGTTTT. Translating gives CATSVRGAEDTQCF. Supplemented by reference TRBV15 and TRBJ2-3, the full variable domain reads DAMVIQNPRYQVTQFGKPVTLSCSQTLNHNVMYWYQQKSSQAPKLLFHYYDKDFNNEADTPDNFQSRRPNTSFCFLDIRSPGLGDTAMYLCATSVRGAEDTQCFGPGTRLTVL.

Remarks on this clone: The junction differs from germline at one of its ends, possibly a read error. This sequence joins TRBV7-7 and TRBJ2-3, with D possibly being TRBD2 (6 bases). CDR3 length equals 14 residues. Germline assignment: CDR1 SSHAT and CDR2 FNYEAQ (reference sequence). The CDR3 sequence is CASSSATSKDTQYF. CDR3 nucleotide sequence: TGTGCCAGCAGCTCTGCTACTAGCAAAGATACGCAGTATTTT.